These 17 T cell receptor beta chains were sequenced from one sample in a study of blood T cell repertoires in COVID-19. TCRdb keeps only in-frame clones here, not all; method: immunoSEQ multiplex PCR. Among some 78,000 clones listed, 86% were seen once. Source material: peripheral blood. The source of these receptors is a man in his fifties with active or convalescent COVID-19.

Only one count was recorded for this clone. The chain carries TRBV5-1 and TRBJ1-1; 11 bases agree with TRBD1. V lost 0 bases, J lost 0 bases, and 7 bases stayed unmatched. The CDR3 spans 18 residues. CDR1 is SGHRS, CDR2 YFSETQ, per germline. The CDR3 spells CASSLGTGGVGVNTEAFF. CDR3 sequence (DNA): TGCGCCAGCAGCTTGGGGACAGGGGGCGTAGGTGTGAACACTGAAGCTTTCTTT.

The J gene is TRBJ1-5, the V gene TRBV28; 8 nucleotides line up with TRBD1. The J segment lost 6 bases and the V segment lost 2 bases, leaving 3 bases of the junction unmatched. The CDR3 contains 14 residues. Germline V gene sequence: CDR1 MDHEN, CDR2 SYDVKM. As DNA, the CDR3 is TGTGCCAGCAGTTTAGGACAGGGAAGTCAGCCCCAGCATTTT. Amino acids: CASSLGQGSQPQHF.

V is TRBV6-1 and J is TRBJ2-7; 9 bases are a match to TRBD1. The trim removed 2 bases at V and 0 bases at J, leaving 17 bases unmatched. CDR3 length: 20 amino acids. Germline V gene sequence: CDR1 MNHNS, CDR2 SASEGT. The CDR3 sequence: CASSERKSGTGRGSSYEQYF. CDR3 bases: TGTGCCAGCAGTGAACGAAAATCCGGGACAGGGCGGGGGAGCTCCTACGAGCAGTACTTC.

The gene calls are TRBV10-3 and TRBJ1-1; D unclear. CDR3 length: 15 amino acids. Germline CDR1 and CDR2: ENHRY and SYGVKD. Trimming pared 0 bases from V and 2 bases from J, leaving 10 bases between. CDR3 bases: TGTGCCATCAGTGAGTCCTACAGAACAAACACTGAAGCTTTCTTT. Residues: CAISESYRTNTEAFF.

This sequence joins TRBV25-1 and TRBJ2-5; 10 bases fit TRBD2. The germline V gene encodes CDR1 MGHDK and CDR2 SYGVNS. V shed 0 bases and J 2 bases; nucleotides not matched to a gene: 3. The CDR3 is 16 residues long. CDR3 sequence (DNA): TGTGCCAGCAGTGAATATAGAGCGGGAGGGCAAGAGACCCAGTACTTC. It encodes CASSEYRAGGQETQYF.

The chain has TRBV5-4 and TRBJ1-1; D ambiguous. Germline loops: CDR1 SGHNT, CDR2 YYREEE (reference sequence). Deletions cut 1 base from V and 8 bases from J, with 12 bases between. The CDR3 runs 13 residues. The CDR3 DNA is TGTGCCAGCAGCTTGAGCGCAGCCCGAGAAGCTTTCTTT. It codes for CASSLSAAREAFF.

For this clone: A much larger clone lies a single base off, so this may be a read error. The chain is built from TRBV7-2 and TRBJ1-2; possibly TRBD1 for D (5 bases). The germline CDR1 and CDR2 sequences are SGHTA and FQGNSA. Deletions cut 2 bases from V and 4 bases from J, with 8 bases between. The CDR3 runs to 13 residues. CDR3 DNA: TGTGCCAGCAGCTTATCAGGGTCCTATGGCTACACCTTC. It encodes CASSLSGSYGYTF.

This chain uses TRBV4-1 with TRBJ2-7, with 11 bases aligning to TRBD1. The CDR3 covers 15 residues. Looked up from germline, CDR1 is MGHRA and CDR2 is YSYEKL. V trimming: 3 bases; J trimming: 4 bases; junction bases outside the gene matches: 5. CDR3 in DNA: TGCGCCAGCAGCCACGGACAGGGGGCATTGTACGAGCAGTACTTC. It codes for CASSHGQGALYEQYF.

The chain combines TRBV28 with TRBJ1-1; D unclear. Germline V CDR1 and CDR2: MDHEN, SYDVKM. This CDR3 spans 14 amino acids. V lost 5 bases and J lost 4, with 14 bases in between. The CDR3 DNA is TGTGCCAGCAGTCCTACGGGTGTGAGCACTGAAGCTTTCTTT. Its protein is CASSPTGVSTEAFF.

This clone has more than one count but fewer than ten. The rearrangement uses TRBV15 and TRBJ2-7; D not certain. The CDR3 is made up of 13 amino acids. Trimming pared 0 bases from V and 8 bases from J, leaving 11 bases between. Germline CDR1 and CDR2: LNHNV and YYDKDF (reference sequence). CDR3 in DNA: TGTGCCACCAGCAGAGATATTCGGTATCAGCAGTACTTC. Encoded protein: CATSRDIRYQQYF.

The chain recombines TRBV11-2 with TRBJ2-3; possible D gene TRBD2, 6 bases. This CDR3 has 14 residues. With 7 bases removed from V and 6 bases from J, the gap between germline ends came to 17 bases. From germline, CDR1 is SGHAT and CDR2 FQNNGV. The CDR3 DNA follows: TGTGCCAGCACCCGTCGCGGGGTGGCCGATACGCAGTATTTT. The encoded protein is CASTRRGVADTQYF. The full variable domain, with the rest looked up from reference TRBV11-2 and TRBJ2-3, is EAGVAQSPRYKIIEKRQSVAFWCNPISGHATLYWYQQILGQGPKLLIQFQNNGVVDDSQLPKDRFSAERLKGVDSTLKIQPAKLEDSAVYLCASTRRGVADTQYFGPGTRLTVL.

The chain joins TRBV11-3 to TRBJ2-7; a possible D gene is TRBD2 (6 bases). V was cut by 7 bases and J by 6 bases, with 22 bases left in between. The CDR3 is 15 amino acids. Germline assignment: CDR1 SGHNT and CDR2 YENEEA. CDR3 residues: CASTRQTSGVTEQYF. For the CDR3, the DNA is TGTGCCAGCACCCGTCAAACCTCGGGGGTGACCGAGCAGTACTTC.

The chain joins TRBV10-1 to TRBJ2-3; D is ambiguous. Germline CDR1 reads WNHNN; CDR2 reads SYGVQD (reference sequence). Trimming took 10 bases from V and 1 from J, leaving 12 bases between them. This CDR3 is built from 13 residues. This CDR3 reads CATRPAGTDTQYF. DNA of the CDR3: TGCGCCACTCGACCGGCGGGCACAGATACGCAGTATTTT.

This clone was detected once. The chain is built from TRBV6-5 and TRBJ2-5; D remains unclear. Deletions cut 2 bases from V and 5 bases from J, with 12 bases between. The CDR3 runs 14 residues. In germline, CDR1 is MNHEY, CDR2 SVGAGI. The CDR3 protein is CASSYASSPETQYF. As DNA, the CDR3 is TGTGCCAGCAGTTACGCTAGTTCGCCTGAGACCCAGTACTTC.

This sequence joins TRBV3-1 (or the pseudogene TRBV3-2) and TRBJ1-1; D gene ambiguous. The CDR3 length is 13 residues. V was shortened by 4 bases and J by 5 bases, with 11 bases between the two germline ends. Per germline, CDR1 LGHDT and CDR2 YNNKEL (reference sequence). The CDR3 DNA reads TGTGCCAGCAGCCCACCACCCGGGACTGAAGCTTTCTTT. This encodes CASSPPPGTEAFF.

This chain connects TRBV6-2 or TRBV6-3 to TRBJ2-2; 7 bases line up with TRBD1. The CDR3 totals 17 residues. Germline CDR1 reads MNHEY; CDR2 reads SVGEGT. V lost 2 bases to trimming and J lost 7 bases; unmatched junction nucleotides: 13. The CDR3 loop is CASSYLLRTGVNGELFF. The CDR3 DNA follows: TGTGCCAGCAGTTACCTCCTGAGGACAGGAGTAAACGGGGAGCTGTTTTTT.

This clone was observed a few times. The V call is TRBV12-3 or TRBV12-4, the J call TRBJ1-1; D remains ambiguous. The CDR3 has 12 amino acids. V dropped 5 bases and J dropped 6 bases, with 10 bases sitting between them. The CDR3, as DNA: TGTGCCAGCAGTGCGGCCCGGGCTGAAGCTTTCTTT. Translated: CASSAARAEAFF.